This record concerns one T cell receptor (beta chain) sequence. Random hexamers were used to reverse transcribe the RNA input (about 0.5 to 1 ug). MiXCR, run by TCRdb on the immunoSEQ multiplex PCR reads, gives a single entry per CDR3 protein. Of about 20,000 distinct CDR3 sequences listed, around 94% are singletons. This sample was included in a study of CD8 T cells in Susac syndrome. CDR3 size: 14 residues. Trimming removed 0 bases at V and 6 bases at J, with 9 bases between. Germline CDR1 reads MNHEY; CDR2 reads SVGEGT. Healthy donors were controls matched for age and sex. The specimen sequenced was CD8+ T cells from PBMCs. The sequence was collected from a human donor in good health. J is TRBJ1-3 and V is TRBV6-2 or TRBV6-3; D remains ambiguous. CDR3 DNA: TGTGCCAGCAGTTACTCGTCGGAGGCAAACACCATATATTTT. This gives the protein CASSYSSEANTIYF.